This TCR beta chain was found in a study of cytomegalovirus exposure and HLA in healthy donors. The overall study: Around 180 million T cells yielded around 120 million unique TCR beta sequences in earlier analysis.

Amplification used 60 Vbeta primers and 13 Jbeta primers. How the authors handled the data: Later, 80 million or so unique TCR beta chains were counted in an analysis, and roughly 11 million of them were shared. Profiled with immunoSEQ multiplex PCR; TCRdb holds only in-frame clones, not every one. That table is the source of V, J and clone size, and D and trimming were worked out from the DNA. In the table there are 150,000 to 170,000 clones, 80% of which are singletons. Regarding the study as a whole: A later analysis associated 15,000 or so TCR beta sequences with HLA alleles at a 0.05 false discovery rate.

As concerns this clone: Antigen specificity is unknown.

This TCR was recovered from a woman between 40 and 50 years old in good health and CMV-seropositive. The sequenced sample was PBMCs.

This chain's CDR3 is CASSSPVREQFF. The CDR3, as DNA: TGTGCCAGCAGTTCTCCAGTCAGGGAGCAGTTCTTC. The rearrangement joins TRBV27 to TRBJ2-1, with D hard to call. Per germline, CDR1 MNHEY and CDR2 SMNVEV (reference sequence). Trimming stripped 4 bases from V and 10 bases from J, with 11 bases between. The CDR3 sequence is 12 residues long.